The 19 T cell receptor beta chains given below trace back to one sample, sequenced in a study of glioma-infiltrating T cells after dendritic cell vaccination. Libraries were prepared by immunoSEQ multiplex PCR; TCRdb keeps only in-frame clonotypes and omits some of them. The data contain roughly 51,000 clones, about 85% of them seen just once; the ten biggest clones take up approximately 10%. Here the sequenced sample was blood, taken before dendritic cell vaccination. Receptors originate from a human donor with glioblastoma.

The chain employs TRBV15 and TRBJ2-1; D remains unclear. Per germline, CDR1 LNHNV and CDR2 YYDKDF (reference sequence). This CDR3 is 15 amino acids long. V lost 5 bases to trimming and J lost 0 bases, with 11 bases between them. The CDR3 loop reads CATSGGPSSYNEQFF. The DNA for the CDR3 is TGTGCCACCAGCGGCGGCCCGAGCTCCTACAATGAGCAGTTCTTC. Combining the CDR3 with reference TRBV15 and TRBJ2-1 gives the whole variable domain DAMVIQNPRYQVTQFGKPVTLSCSQTLNHNVMYWYQQKSSQAPKLLFHYYDKDFNNEADTPDNFQSRRPNTSFCFLDIRSPGLGDTAMYLCATSGGPSSYNEQFFGPGTRLTVL.

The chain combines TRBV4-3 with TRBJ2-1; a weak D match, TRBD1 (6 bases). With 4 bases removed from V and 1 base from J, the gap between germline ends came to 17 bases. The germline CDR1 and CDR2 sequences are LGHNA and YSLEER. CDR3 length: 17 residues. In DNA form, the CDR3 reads TGCGCCAGCAGCCTCGGAGGTGACGGGACATCCTACAATGAGCAGTTCTTC. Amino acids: CASSLGGDGTSYNEQFF.

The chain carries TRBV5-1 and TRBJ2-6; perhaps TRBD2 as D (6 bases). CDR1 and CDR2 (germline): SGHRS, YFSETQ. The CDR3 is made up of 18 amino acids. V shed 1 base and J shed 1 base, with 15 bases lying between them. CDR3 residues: CASSLIVLGGSGANVLTF. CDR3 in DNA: TGCGCCAGCAGCTTGATTGTGTTGGGGGGATCTGGGGCCAACGTCCTGACTTTC.

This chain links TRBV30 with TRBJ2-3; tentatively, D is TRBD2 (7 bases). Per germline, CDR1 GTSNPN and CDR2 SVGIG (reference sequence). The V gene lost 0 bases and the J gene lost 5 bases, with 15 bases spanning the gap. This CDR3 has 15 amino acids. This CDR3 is CAWSVMRGPGDTQYF. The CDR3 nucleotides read TGTGCCTGGAGTGTAATGCGGGGGCCGGGAGATACGCAGTATTTT.

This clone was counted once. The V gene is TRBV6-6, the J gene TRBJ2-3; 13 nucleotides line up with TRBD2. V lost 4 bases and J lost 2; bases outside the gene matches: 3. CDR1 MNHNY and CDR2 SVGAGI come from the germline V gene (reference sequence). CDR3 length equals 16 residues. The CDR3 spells CASSSGLAGATDTQYF. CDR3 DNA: TGTGCCAGCAGTTCCGGACTAGCGGGGGCCACAGATACGCAGTATTTT.

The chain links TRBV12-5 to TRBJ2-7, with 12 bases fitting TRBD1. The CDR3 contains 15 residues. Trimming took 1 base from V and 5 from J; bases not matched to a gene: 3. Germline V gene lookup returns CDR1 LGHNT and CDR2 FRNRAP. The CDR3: CASGLGGQGAHEQYF. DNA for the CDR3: TGTGCTAGTGGTTTGGGGGGACAGGGGGCCCACGAGCAGTACTTC.

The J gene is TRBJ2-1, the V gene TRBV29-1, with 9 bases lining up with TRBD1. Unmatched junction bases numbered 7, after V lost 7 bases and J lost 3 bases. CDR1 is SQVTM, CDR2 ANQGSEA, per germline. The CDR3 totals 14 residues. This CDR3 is CSAPGTGFYNEQFF. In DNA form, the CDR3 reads TGCAGCGCCCCCGGGACAGGGTTCTACAATGAGCAGTTCTTC.

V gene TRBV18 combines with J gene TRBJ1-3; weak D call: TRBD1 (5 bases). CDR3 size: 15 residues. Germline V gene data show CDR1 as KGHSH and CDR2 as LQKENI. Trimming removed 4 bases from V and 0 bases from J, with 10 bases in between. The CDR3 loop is CASSQTENSGNTIYF. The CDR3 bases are TGTGCCAGCTCACAGACAGAAAACTCTGGAAACACCATATATTTT.

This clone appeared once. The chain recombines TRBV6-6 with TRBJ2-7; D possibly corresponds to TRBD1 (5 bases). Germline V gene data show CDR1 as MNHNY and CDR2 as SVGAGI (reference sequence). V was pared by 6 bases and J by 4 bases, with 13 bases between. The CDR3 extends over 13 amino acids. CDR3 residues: CASSQGISYEQYF. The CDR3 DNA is TGTGCCAGCAGCCAGGGTATTAGTTACGAGCAGTACTTC.

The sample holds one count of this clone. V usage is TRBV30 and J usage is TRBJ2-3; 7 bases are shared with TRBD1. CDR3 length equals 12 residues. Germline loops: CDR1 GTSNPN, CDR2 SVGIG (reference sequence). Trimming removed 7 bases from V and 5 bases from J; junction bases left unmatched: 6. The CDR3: CAFTTGLDTQYF. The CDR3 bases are TGTGCCTTTACGACAGGGCTAGATACGCAGTATTTT.

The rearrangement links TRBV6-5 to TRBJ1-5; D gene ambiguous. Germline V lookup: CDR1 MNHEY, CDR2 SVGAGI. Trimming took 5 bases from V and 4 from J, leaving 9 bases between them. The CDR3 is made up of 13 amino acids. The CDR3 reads CASSPQRNQPQHF. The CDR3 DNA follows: TGTGCCAGCAGTCCGCAGCGTAATCAGCCCCAGCATTTT.

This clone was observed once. For the CDR3, the DNA is TGTGCCAGCAGCCCGTCGGCACAGGACGCTTTCGGCTACACCTTC. Its translation is CASSPSAQDAFGYTF. The chain combines TRBV5-4 with TRBJ1-2, with D possibly TRBD1 on 5 matching bases. Trimming removed 4 bases at V and 8 bases at J, with 21 bases between. CDR1 and CDR2 (germline): SGHNT, YYREEE (reference sequence). The CDR3 runs to 15 residues.

Here the CDR3 DNA reads TGTGCCAGCAGTCTGACTAGCGGGAGCCACGAGCAGTACTTC. This codes for CASSLTSGSHEQYF. The chain joins TRBV27 to TRBJ2-7; 12 bases fit TRBD2. Germline assignment: CDR1 MNHEY and CDR2 SMNVEV (reference sequence). This CDR3 region has 14 residues. V lost 5 bases and J lost 5; bases outside the gene matches: 4.

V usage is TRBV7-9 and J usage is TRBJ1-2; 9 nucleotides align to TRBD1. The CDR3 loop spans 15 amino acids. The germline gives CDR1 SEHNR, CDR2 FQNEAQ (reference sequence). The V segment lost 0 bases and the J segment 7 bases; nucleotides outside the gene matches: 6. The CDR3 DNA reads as TGTGCCAGCAGCTTAGCGTTGGGGACAGGGTTTGGCTACACCTTC. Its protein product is CASSLALGTGFGYTF.

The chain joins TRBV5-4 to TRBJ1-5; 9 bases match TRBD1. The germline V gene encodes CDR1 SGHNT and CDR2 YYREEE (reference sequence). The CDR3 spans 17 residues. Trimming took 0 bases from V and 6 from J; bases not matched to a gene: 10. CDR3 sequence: CASSLGTGTGKSQPQHF. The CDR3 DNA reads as TGTGCCAGCAGCTTGGGGACCGGGACAGGGAAGAGTCAGCCCCAGCATTTT.

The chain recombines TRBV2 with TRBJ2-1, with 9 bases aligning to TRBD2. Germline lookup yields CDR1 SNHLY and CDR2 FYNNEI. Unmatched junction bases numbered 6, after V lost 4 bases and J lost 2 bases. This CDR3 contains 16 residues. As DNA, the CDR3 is TGTGCCAGCAGTGGACAAGCGGGAGGAACCTACAATGAGCAGTTCTTC. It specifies CASSGQAGGTYNEQFF.

The CDR3 DNA follows: TGTGCCAGCAGCCCACGGACGGGGAAAGATAATTCACCCCTCCACTTT. Protein: CASSPRTGKDNSPLHF. The rearrangement links TRBV7-2 to TRBJ1-6; no clear D. Trimming removed 5 bases from V and 5 bases from J, with 16 bases in between. This CDR3 is built from 16 residues. Germline V gene data show CDR1 as SGHTA and CDR2 as FQGNSA.

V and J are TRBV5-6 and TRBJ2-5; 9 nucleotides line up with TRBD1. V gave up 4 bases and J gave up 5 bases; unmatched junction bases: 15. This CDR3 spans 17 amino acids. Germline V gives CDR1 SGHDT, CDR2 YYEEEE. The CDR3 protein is CASSPQPQGAARETQYF. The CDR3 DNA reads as TGTGCCAGCAGCCCGCAACCACAGGGGGCGGCTAGGGAGACCCAGTACTTC.

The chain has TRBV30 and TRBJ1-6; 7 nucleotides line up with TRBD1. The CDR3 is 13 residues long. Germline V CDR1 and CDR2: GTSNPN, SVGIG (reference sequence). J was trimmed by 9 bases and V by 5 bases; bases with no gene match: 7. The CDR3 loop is CAWATGASSPLHF. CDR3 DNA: TGTGCCTGGGCTACAGGGGCCAGTTCACCCCTCCACTTT.